This TCR beta chain was sequenced for a study of human T cells and chemical hapten exposure. Whole-study context: Donors were sensitized with 2% DPC on the upper inner arm.

Indicated time point: patch test 3, about 24 weeks after DPC sensitization. Stated treatment: therapeutic diphenylcyclopropenone sensitization with weekly scalp DPC. Unseparated into fractions, whole blood served as the source from which total RNA was extracted. The CDR3 runs 16 residues. The germline V gene encodes CDR1 KGHSH and CDR2 LQKENI. The V end lost 2 bases, the J end lost 3 bases, and 11 bases lay between the germline ends. This clonotype was recorded many times. Its matching antigen is unknown. Authors' methods: Across samples, TCR counts had a median of about 100,000 and ranged from about 20,000 to 750,000. MiXCR, applied by TCRdb to the RACE reads, yields one record per CDR3 protein. In this record, the V and J calls reflect TCRdb's handling and not the investigators' own analysis. The sample carries under 50,000 distinct CDR3 sequences, more than 9% recorded once. Findings of the study overall: Correlating positively with patch test score were the PT1 expanded TCR counts.

Sequences were derived from whole blood, sampled in connection with sensitization to the hapten diphenylcyclopropenone (DPC). This receptor was taken from a man aged 50 to 59 with alopecia areata. Some clones in this sample may be carry-over from other donors' samples. J is TRBJ1-6 and V is TRBV18, with TRBD1 as a possible D gene (5 bases). In DNA form, the CDR3 reads TGTGCCAGCTCACCAGAACAGGTGCTCTATAATTCACCCCTCCACTTT. Protein sequence: CASSPEQVLYNSPLHF.